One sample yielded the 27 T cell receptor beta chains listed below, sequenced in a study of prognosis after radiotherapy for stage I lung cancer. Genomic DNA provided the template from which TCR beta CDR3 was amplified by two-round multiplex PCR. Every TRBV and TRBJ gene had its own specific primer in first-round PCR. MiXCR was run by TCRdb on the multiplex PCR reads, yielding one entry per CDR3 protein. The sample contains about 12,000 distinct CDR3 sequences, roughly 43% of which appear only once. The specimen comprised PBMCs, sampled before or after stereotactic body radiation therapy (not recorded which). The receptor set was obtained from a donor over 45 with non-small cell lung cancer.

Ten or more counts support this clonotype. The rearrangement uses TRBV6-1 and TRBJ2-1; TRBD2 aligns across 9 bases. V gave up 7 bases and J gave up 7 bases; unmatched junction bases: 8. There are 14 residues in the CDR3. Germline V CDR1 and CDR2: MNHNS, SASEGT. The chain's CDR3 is CASIASGVTNEQFF. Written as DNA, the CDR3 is TGTGCCAGCATAGCTAGCGGGGTGACAAATGAGCAGTTCTTC.

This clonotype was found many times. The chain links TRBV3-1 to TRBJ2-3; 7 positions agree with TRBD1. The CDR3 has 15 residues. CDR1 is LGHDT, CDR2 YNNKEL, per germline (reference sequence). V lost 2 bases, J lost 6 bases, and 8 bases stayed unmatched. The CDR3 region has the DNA TGTGCCAGCAGCCAATCGAACAGGGGAGCGGATACGCAGTATTTT. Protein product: CASSQSNRGADTQYF.

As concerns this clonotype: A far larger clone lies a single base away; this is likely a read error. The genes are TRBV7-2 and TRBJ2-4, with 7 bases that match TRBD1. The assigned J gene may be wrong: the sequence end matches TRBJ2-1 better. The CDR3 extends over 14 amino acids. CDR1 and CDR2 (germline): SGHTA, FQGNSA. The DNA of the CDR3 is TGTGCCAGCAGCGCAGGGGGTTTCTATTCTGACCAGTTCTTC. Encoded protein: CASSAGGFYSDQFF.

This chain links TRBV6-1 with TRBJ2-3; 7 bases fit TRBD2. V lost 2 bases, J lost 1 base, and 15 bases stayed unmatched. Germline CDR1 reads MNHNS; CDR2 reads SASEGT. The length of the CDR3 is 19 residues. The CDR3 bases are TGTGCCAGCAGTGAAACTTCCCAGGGAGGGAGGGCCGGCACAGATACGCAGTATTTT. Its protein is CASSETSQGGRAGTDTQYF.

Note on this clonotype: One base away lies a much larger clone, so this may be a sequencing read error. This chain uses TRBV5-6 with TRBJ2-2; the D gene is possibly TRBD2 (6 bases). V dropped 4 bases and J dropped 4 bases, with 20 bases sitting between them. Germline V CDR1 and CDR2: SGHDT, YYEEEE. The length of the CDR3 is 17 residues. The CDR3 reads CASSARIGTYLTGELFF. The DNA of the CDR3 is TGTGCCAGCAGCGCGCGCATCGGGACTTATCTCACCGGGGAGCTGTTTTTT.

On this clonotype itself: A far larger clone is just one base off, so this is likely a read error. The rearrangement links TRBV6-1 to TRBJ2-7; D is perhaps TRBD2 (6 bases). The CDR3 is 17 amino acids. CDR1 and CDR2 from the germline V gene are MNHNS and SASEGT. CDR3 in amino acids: CASSPFRASAYSYEQCF. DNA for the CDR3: TGTGCCAGCAGCCCTTTCCGTGCTAGCGCTTACTCCTACGAGCAGTGCTTC.

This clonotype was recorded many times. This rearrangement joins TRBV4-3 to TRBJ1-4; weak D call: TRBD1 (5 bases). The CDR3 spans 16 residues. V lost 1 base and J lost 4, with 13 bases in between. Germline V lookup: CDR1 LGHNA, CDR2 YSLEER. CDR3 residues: CASSQARGMGNEKLFF. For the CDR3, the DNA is TGCGCCAGCAGCCAAGCGCGGGGGATGGGTAATGAAAAACTGTTTTTT.

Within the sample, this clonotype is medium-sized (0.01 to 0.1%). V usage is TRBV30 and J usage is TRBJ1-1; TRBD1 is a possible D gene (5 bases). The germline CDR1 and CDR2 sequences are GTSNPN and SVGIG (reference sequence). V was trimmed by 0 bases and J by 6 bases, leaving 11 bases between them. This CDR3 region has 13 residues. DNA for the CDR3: TGTGCCTGGAGTGTTCAGGGTCGGGCTGAAGCTTTCTTT. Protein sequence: CAWSVQGRAEAFF.

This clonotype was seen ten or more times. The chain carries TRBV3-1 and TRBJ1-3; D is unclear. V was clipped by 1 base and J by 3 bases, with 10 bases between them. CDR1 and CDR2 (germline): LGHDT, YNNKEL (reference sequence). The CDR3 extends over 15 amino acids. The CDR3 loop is CASSQGMEIGNTIYF. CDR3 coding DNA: TGTGCCAGCAGCCAAGGTATGGAGATTGGAAACACCATATATTTT.

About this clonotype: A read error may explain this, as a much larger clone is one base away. This CDR3 is CASSWDRCTEAFF. CDR3 in DNA: TGTGCCAGCAGCTGGGACAGGTGCACTGAAGCTTTCTTT. V usage is TRBV7-6 and J usage is TRBJ1-1, with 8 nucleotides matching TRBD1. Germline-derived CDR1 and CDR2 are SGHVS and FNYEAQ. Unmatched junction bases numbered 2, after V lost 4 bases and J lost 4 bases. The CDR3 loop spans 13 amino acids.

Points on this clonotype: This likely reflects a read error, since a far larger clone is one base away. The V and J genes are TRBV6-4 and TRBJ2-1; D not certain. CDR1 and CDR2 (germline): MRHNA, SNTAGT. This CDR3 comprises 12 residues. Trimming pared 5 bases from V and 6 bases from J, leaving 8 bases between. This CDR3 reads CASSKQFNEQFF. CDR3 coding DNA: TGTGCCAGCAGTAAACAGTTCAATGAGCAGTTCTTC.

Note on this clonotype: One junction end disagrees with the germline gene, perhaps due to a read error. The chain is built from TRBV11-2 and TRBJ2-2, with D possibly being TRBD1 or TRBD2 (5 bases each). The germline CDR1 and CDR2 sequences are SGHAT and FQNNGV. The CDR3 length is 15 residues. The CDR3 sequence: CASSLGAGDTGELFF. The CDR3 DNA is TGTGCCAGCAGCCTAGGGGCAGGAGACACCGGGGAGTTGTTTTTT.

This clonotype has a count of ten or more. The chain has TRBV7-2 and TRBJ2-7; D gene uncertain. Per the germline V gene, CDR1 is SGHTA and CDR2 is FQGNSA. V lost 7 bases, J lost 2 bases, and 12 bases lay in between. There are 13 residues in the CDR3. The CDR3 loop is CASTGGVAYEQYF. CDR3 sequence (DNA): TGTGCCAGCACGGGTGGGGTAGCCTACGAGCAGTACTTC.

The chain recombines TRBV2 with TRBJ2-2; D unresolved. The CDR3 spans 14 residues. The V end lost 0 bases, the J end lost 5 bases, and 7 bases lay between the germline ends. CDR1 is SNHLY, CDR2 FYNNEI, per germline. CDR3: CASSEARQTGELFF. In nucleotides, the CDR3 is TGTGCCAGCAGTGAAGCGCGTCAAACCGGGGAGCTGTTTTTT. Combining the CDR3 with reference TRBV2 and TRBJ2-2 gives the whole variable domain EPEVTQTPSHQVTQMGQEVILRCVPISNHLYFYWYRQILGQKVEFLVSFYNNEISEKSEIFDDQFSVERPDGSNFTLKIRSTKLEDSAMYFCASSEARQTGELFFGEGSRLTVL.

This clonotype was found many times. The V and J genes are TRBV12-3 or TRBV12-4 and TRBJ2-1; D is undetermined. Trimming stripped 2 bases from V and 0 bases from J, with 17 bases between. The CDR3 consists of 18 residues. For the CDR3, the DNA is TGTGCCAGCAGTTTACTTCGGGCTTACACGAGCTCCTACAATGAGCAGTTCTTC. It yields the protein CASSLLRAYTSSYNEQFF.

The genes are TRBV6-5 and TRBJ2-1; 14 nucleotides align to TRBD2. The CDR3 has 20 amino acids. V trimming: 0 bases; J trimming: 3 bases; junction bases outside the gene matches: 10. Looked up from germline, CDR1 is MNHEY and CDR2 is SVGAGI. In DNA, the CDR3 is TGTGCCAGCAGTTACTCCTCCGGGACTAGCGGGAGTGGTAGCTACAATGAGCAGTTCTTC. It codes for CASSYSSGTSGSGSYNEQFF.

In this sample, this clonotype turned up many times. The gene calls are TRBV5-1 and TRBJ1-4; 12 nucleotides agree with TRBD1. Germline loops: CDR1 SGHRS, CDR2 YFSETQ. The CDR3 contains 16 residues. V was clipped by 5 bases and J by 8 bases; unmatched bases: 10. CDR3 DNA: TGCGCCAGCAGTAAGACCGGGACAGGGGGCGAGGAAAAACTGTTTTTT. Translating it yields CASSKTGTGGEEKLFF.

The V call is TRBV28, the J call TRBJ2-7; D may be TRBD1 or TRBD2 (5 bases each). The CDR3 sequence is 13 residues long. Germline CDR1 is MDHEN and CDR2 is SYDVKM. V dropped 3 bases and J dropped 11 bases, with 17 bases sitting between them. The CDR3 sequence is CASSFDGAVEEYF. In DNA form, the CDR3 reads TGTGCCAGCAGTTTCGACGGGGCGGTAGAGGAGTACTTC.

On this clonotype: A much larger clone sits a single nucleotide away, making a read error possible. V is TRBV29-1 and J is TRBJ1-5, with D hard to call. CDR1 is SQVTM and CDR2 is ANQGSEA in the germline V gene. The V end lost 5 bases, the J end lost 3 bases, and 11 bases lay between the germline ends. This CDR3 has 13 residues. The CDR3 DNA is TGCAGCGTTTTCGGCCAGGCCAATCAGCCCCAGCATTTT. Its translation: CSVFGQANQPQHF.

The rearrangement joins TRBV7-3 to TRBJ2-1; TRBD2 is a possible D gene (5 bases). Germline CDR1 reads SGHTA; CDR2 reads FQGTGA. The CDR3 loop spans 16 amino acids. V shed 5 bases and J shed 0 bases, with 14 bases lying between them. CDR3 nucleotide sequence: TGTGCCAGCAGCCGTTCGGGGTCCAGCTCCTACAATGAGCAGTTCTTC. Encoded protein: CASSRSGSSSYNEQFF.

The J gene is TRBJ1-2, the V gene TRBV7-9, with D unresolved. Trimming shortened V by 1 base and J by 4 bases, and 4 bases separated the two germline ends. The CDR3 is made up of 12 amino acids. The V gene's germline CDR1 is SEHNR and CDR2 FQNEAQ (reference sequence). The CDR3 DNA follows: TGTGCCAGCAGCTTAGGGGGCTATGGCTACACCTTC. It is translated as CASSLGGYGYTF.

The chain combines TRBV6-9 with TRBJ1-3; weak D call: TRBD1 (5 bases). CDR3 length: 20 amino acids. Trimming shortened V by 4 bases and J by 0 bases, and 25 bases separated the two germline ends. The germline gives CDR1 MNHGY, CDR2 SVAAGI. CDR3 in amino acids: CASSSRGGGSRRTSGNTIYF. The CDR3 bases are TGTGCCAGCAGTTCCCGGGGGGGGGGAAGCCGACGGACCTCTGGAAACACCATATATTTT.

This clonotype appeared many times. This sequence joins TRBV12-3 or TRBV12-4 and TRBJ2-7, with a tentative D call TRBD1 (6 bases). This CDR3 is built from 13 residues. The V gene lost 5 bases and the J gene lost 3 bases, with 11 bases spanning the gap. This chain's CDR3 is CASSPTGLYEQYF. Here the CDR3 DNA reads TGTGCCAGCAGTCCCACAGGGCTCTACGAGCAGTACTTC.

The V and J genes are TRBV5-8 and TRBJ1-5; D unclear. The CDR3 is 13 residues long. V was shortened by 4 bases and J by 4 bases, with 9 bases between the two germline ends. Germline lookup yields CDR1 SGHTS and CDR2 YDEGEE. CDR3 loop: CASSPLGNQPQHF. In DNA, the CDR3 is TGTGCCAGCAGCCCACTGGGGAATCAGCCCCAGCATTTT. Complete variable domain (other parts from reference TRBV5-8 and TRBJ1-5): EAGVTQSPTHLIKTRGQQATLRCSPISGHTSVYWYQQALGLGLQFLLWYDEGEERNRGNFPPRFSGRQFPNYSSELNVNALELEDSALYLCASSPLGNQPQHFGDGTRLSIL.

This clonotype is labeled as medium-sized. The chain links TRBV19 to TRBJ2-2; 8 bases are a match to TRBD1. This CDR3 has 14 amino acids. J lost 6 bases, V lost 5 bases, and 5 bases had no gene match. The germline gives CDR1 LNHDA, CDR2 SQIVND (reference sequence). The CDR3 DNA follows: TGTGCCAGTAGTCCCGACAGGGGCCCCGGGGAGCTGTTTTTT. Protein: CASSPDRGPGELFF.

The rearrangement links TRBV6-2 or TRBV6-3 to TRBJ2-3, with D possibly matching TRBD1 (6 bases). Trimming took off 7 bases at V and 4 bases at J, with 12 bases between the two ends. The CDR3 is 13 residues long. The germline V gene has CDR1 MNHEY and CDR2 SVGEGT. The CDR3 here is CASILGQSDTQYF. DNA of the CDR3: TGTGCCAGCATCCTTGGACAGTCAGATACGCAGTATTTT.

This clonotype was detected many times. The CDR3 DNA reads TGCAGTGCCAGACCCGGGACAGGGGGCTACGAGCAGTACTTC. Its protein is CSARPGTGGYEQYF. This chain connects TRBV20-1 to TRBJ2-7; TRBD1 matches at 11 bases. The CDR3 has 14 residues. V lost 6 bases, J lost 3 bases, and 7 bases stayed unmatched. The germline gives CDR1 DFQATT, CDR2 SNEGSKA (reference sequence).